Listed below are T cell receptor beta chains from one sample, sequenced in a study of vaccination effects on CD4 cells after COVID-19. For these TCRs, the target antigens are not known. Profiled with immunoSEQ multiplex PCR; TCRdb holds only in-frame clones, not every one. Of about 46,000 clones listed, over 60% are singletons. The specimen was CD4+ T cells from PBMCs cultured with HCoV-OC43 spike peptides, collected after COVID-19 vaccination. Receptors were obtained from a human donor who received a COVID-19 vaccine. The CDR3 runs from the conserved cysteine through the conserved F or W. D genes are given only for firm matches. Only some rows state a clone size, as once, few, many or a class for expanded clones.

CASSLGQAQETQYF,TGTGCCAGCAGCTTGGGACAGGCACAAGAGACCCAGTACTTC,TRBV5-6,TRBJ2-5,NA,NA
CSALQGNEQYF,TGCAGTGCTTTGCAGGGAAACGAGCAGTACTTC,TRBV20-1,TRBJ2-7,NA,NA
CASSKYPGKNTGELFF,TGTGCCAGTAGTAAATATCCTGGCAAGAACACCGGGGAGCTGTTTTTT,TRBV19,TRBJ2-2,NA,NA
CASSKFAGGRGIQYF,TGTGCCAGTAGTAAGTTTGCGGGAGGGCGAGGCATTCAGTACTTC,TRBV19,TRBJ2-4,NA,TRBD2
CASSLEGQRYGYTF,TGCGCCAGCAGCTTGGAGGGACAGAGGTATGGCTACACCTTC,TRBV5-1,TRBJ1-2,NA,TRBD1
CSVDTSGQYNEQFF,TGCAGCGTTGATACTAGCGGTCAATACAATGAGCAGTTCTTC,TRBV29-1,TRBJ2-1,NA,TRBD2
CASSPRQGPYNEQFF,TGTGCCAGCAGCCCCAGACAGGGACCCTACAATGAGCAGTTCTTC,TRBV5-4,TRBJ2-1,few,TRBD1
CASSQDPGQGAYEAFF,TGCGCCAGCAGCCAAGATCCGGGACAGGGGGCTTATGAAGCTTTCTTT,TRBV4-1,TRBJ1-1,few,TRBD1
CASSIGGRNTIYF,TGTGCCAGTAGTATAGGGGGGAGAAACACCATATATTTT,TRBV19,TRBJ1-3,few,NA
CASSPYNQPQHF,TGTGCCAGCAGCCCTTACAATCAGCCCCAGCATTTT,TRBV5-8,TRBJ1-5,few,NA
CASSVGGRGHEQYF,TGTGCCAGCAGCGTAGGGGGCAGGGGCCACGAGCAGTACTTC,TRBV9,TRBJ2-7,NA,NA
CASSPGQGTGNTIYF,TGTGCCAGCAGCCCCGGACAGGGGACTGGAAACACCATATATTTT,TRBV14,TRBJ1-3,NA,TRBD1
CASSPTDETQYF,TGTGCCAGCAGTCCGACAGACGAGACCCAGTACTTC,TRBV6-2/TRBV6-3,TRBJ2-5,NA,NA
CASSYPLLAGGPGEQFF,TGTGCCAGCAGTTACCCTTTACTAGCGGGGGGGCCAGGGGAGCAGTTCTTC,TRBV6-2/TRBV6-3,TRBJ2-1,NA,TRBD2
CASSDRGVGELFF,TGTGCCAGCAGTGATCGAGGGGTCGGGGAGCTGTTTTTT,TRBV6-1,TRBJ2-2,NA,NA
CASSSPGTGMNEQFF,TGTGCCAGCAGCTCTCCCGGGACAGGGATGAATGAGCAGTTCTTC,TRBV5-5,TRBJ2-1,NA,TRBD1
CASSPPGRGTYEQYF,TGTGCCAGCTCACCACCTGGGCGGGGGACCTACGAGCAGTACTTC,TRBV18,TRBJ2-7,NA,TRBD2
CASSKGLLGTGELFF,TGCGCCAGCAGCAAGGGACTATTAGGGACCGGGGAGCTGTTTTTT,TRBV23-1,TRBJ2-2,NA,TRBD2
CASSLGGGSLSGANVLTF,TGCGCCAGCAGCTTGGGCGGGGGCTCTCTGTCTGGGGCCAACGTCCTGACTTTC,TRBV5-1,TRBJ2-6,few,NA
CASSMSLAGGRETQYF,TGTGCCAGCAGCATGAGTCTAGCGGGGGGACGAGAGACCCAGTACTTC,TRBV7-9,TRBJ2-5,NA,TRBD2
CASSYSAGGNQPQHF,TGTGCCAGCAGTTACTCGGCAGGGGGCAATCAGCCCCAGCATTTT,TRBV6-5,TRBJ1-5,NA,NA
CSPRTDTQYF,TGCAGTCCCCGCACAGATACGCAGTATTTT,TRBV20-1,TRBJ2-3,NA,NA
CASSSPTGYSNQPQHF,TGTGCCAGCAGCTCTCCGACAGGTTATAGCAATCAGCCCCAGCATTTT,TRBV11-3,TRBJ1-5,NA,NA
CASSYEWSSGNTIYF,TGTGCCAGCAGTTACGAATGGAGCTCTGGAAACACCATATATTTT,TRBV6-6,TRBJ1-3,NA,NA
CASSLYDRDHYEQYF,TGTGCCAGCAGCTTGTATGACCGGGATCACTACGAGCAGTACTTC,TRBV11-2,TRBJ2-7,NA,NA
CSAKRAVEAFF,TGCAGTGCTAAGCGGGCAGTCGAAGCTTTCTTT,TRBV20-1,TRBJ1-1,NA,NA
CASSLDSGNTIYF,TGTGCCAGCAGCCTGGACAGTGGAAACACCATATATTTT,TRBV3-1/TRBV3-2,TRBJ1-3,NA,NA
CASSPTGVNYGYTF,TGTGCCAGCAGCCCAACAGGGGTTAACTATGGCTACACCTTC,TRBV6-4,TRBJ1-2,few,TRBD1
CASSLSATVSGNTIYF,TGTGCCAGTAGTCTTTCCGCGACAGTCTCTGGAAACACCATATATTTT,TRBV19,TRBJ1-3,NA,NA
CASTSGSKEETQYF,TGCGCCAGCACGTCGGGGAGTAAGGAGGAGACCCAGTACTTC,TRBV5-1,TRBJ2-5,NA,NA
CASSLDFYIRQGLAPEQYF,TGTGCCAGCAGCTTAGATTTTTATATTAGACAGGGACTAGCTCCCGAGCAGTACTTC,TRBV11-2,TRBJ2-7,few,TRBD2
CASSQGQNNYGYTF,TGTGCCAGCAGCCAAGGACAGAACAACTATGGCTACACCTTC,TRBV3-1/TRBV3-2,TRBJ1-2,NA,NA
CASSPLAGSQETQYF,TGTGCCAGCTCACCACTAGCGGGGTCTCAAGAGACCCAGTACTTC,TRBV18,TRBJ2-5,NA,TRBD2
CSVAARLNTGELFF,TGCAGCGTTGCGGCTAGATTGAACACCGGGGAGCTGTTTTTT,TRBV29-1,TRBJ2-2,few,NA
CASSPGTGVSNQPQHF,TGTGCCAGCTCACCAGGGACAGGGGTAAGCAATCAGCCCCAGCATTTT,TRBV18,TRBJ1-5,NA,TRBD1
CASSKRFLLELGNPYEQYF,TGTGCCAGCAGCAAAAGGTTTCTCCTAGAATTGGGCAACCCCTACGAGCAGTACTTC,TRBV21-1,TRBJ2-7,few,NA
CASSYIGRTDTQYF,TGTGCCAGCAGCTACATTGGTCGCACAGATACGCAGTATTTT,TRBV5-6,TRBJ2-3,few,NA
CASSPSTDTQYF,TGTGCCAGCAGCCCTAGCACAGATACGCAGTATTTT,TRBV5-4,TRBJ2-3,NA,NA
CASSSGQVPNQPQHF,TGTGCCAGCAGCTCAGGACAGGTTCCTAATCAGCCCCAGCATTTT,TRBV5-5,TRBJ1-5,NA,TRBD1
CASSPQRGSYNEQFF,TGTGCCAGCAGCCCCCAGCGGGGGAGTTACAATGAGCAGTTCTTC,TRBV3-1/TRBV3-2,TRBJ2-1,NA,TRBD2
CASSEFPGGEAFF,TGTGCCAGCAGTGAGTTTCCAGGGGGCGAAGCTTTCTTT,TRBV6-4,TRBJ1-1,NA,TRBD1
CASSEWERETQYF,TGCGCCAGCAGTGAATGGGAGAGAGAGACCCAGTACTTC,TRBV10-2,TRBJ2-5,few,NA
CASSDLKGTEAFF,TGTGCCAGCAGTGACCTCAAGGGCACTGAAGCTTTCTTT,TRBV6-4,TRBJ1-1,NA,NA
CASSQEAFVEQFF,TGCGCCAGCAGCCAAGAGGCCTTCGTTGAGCAGTTCTTC,TRBV4-1,TRBJ2-1,NA,NA
CASSGQLNTEAFF,TGTGCCAGCAGTGGACAGTTGAACACTGAAGCTTTCTTT,TRBV12-3/TRBV12-4,TRBJ1-1,NA,NA
CASSTRTGIDNEQFF,TGTGCCAGCAGTACCCGGACAGGGATTGACAATGAGCAGTTCTTC,TRBV6-2/TRBV6-3,TRBJ2-1,once,TRBD1
CSASRGPQYNEQFF,TGCAGTGCTAGTAGGGGGCCACAGTACAATGAGCAGTTCTTC,TRBV20-1,TRBJ2-1,NA,TRBD1
CASSQDTGNTIYF,TGCGCCAGCAGCCAGGACACTGGAAACACCATATATTTT,TRBV4-1,TRBJ1-3,NA,NA
CASSRVLVHDEQYF,TGTGCCAGCAGTCGGGTGCTTGTTCACGACGAGCAGTACTTC,TRBV7-8,TRBJ2-7,NA,NA
CASSLGISGAPKFF,TGTGCCAGCAGCTTGGGGATCAGCGGGGCCCCGAAGTTCTTC,TRBV5-5,TRBJ2-1,NA,TRBD2